This TCR beta chain was captured by sequencing in a study of blood T cell repertoires in COVID-19. Sequencing was performed with immunoSEQ multiplex PCR; in TCRdb, only in-frame clones are kept and a portion is missing. Among 150,000 to 200,000 clones listed, 70% to 90% were seen once. The CDR3 is 16 residues long. Germline assignment: CDR1 MNHNS and CDR2 SASEGT. J lost 0 bases, V lost 4 bases, and 8 bases had no gene match. What was sequenced was PBMCs or T cells enriched from blood (not recorded which). The source of this sequence is a man aged 35-49 years who had recovered from COVID-19. The chain combines TRBV6-1 with TRBJ1-1, with TRBD1 matching 7 bases. CDR3 amino acids: CASSAQGIGMNTEAFF. CDR3 DNA: TGTGCCAGCAGTGCACAGGGGATAGGGATGAACACTGAAGCTTTCTTT.